The present T cell receptor (beta chain) was sequenced within a study of human T cells and chemical hapten exposure. Study-wide context: Read at 6 days, the patch tests placed 0.01% DPC on the upper back. The patients, most of them female, presented with alopecia areata, totalis or universalis.

MiXCR, run by TCRdb on the RACE reads, gives a single entry per CDR3 protein. The sample includes approximately 100,000 distinct CDR3 sequences, about 10% of them seen just once. General observations from the study: There was alopecia in the donors, so their immune response may differ from that of healthy people.

Concerning this clonotype itself: Its antigen is as yet unknown.

This CDR3 comprises 13 residues. V lost 3 bases and J 9 bases, leaving 13 bases between the germline ends. CDR1 is SGDLS, CDR2 YYNGEE, per germline. The time point is: patch test 1, 2 weeks after DPC sensitization. Noted treatment: therapeutic diphenylcyclopropenone sensitization with weekly scalp DPC. Someone pulled total RNA out of unfractionated whole blood. The receptor was isolated from a woman between 40 and 55 years old with alopecia areata. Some clones in this sample may be carry-over from other donors' samples. This chain connects TRBV9 to TRBJ2-1; D could derive from TRBD1 or TRBD2 (5 bases each). The sample was whole blood, taken in connection with sensitization to the hapten diphenylcyclopropenone (DPC). The CDR3 nucleotides read TGTGCCAGCAGCGAAGGGGACCGCGCTGAGCAGTTCTTC. As protein: CASSEGDRAEQFF.